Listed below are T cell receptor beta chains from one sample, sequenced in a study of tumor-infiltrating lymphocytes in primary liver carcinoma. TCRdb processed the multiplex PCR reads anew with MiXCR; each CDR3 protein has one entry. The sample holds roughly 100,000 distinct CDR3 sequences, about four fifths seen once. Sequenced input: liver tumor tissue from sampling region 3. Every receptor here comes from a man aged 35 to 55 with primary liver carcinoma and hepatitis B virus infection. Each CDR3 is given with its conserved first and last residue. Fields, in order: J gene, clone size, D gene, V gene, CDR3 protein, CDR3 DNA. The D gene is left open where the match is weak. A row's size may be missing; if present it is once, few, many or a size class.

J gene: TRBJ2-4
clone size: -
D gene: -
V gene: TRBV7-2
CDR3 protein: CVSSLDGGGGKNIQYF
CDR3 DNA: TGTGTCAGCAGCTTAGATGGGGGGGGCGGGAAGAACATTCAGTACTTC

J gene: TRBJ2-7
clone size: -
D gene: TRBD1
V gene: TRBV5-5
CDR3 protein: CASSLAGQGNYKQYF
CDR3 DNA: TGTGCCAGCAGCTTGGCTGGACAGGGGAACTATAAGCAGTACTTC

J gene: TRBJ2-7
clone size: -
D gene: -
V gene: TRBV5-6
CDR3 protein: CARSRDLPYEQYF
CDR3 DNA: TGTGCCAGAAGTCGGGACTTACCCTACGAGCAGTACTTC

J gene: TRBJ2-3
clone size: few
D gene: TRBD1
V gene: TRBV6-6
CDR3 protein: CASSLDIGGTDTQYF
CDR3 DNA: TGTGCCAGCAGTCTCGACATAGGGGGCACGGATACGCAGTATTTT

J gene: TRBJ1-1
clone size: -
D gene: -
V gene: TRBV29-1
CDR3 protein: CSVEGVLAEAFF
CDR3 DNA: TGCAGTGTTGAGGGAGTGTTAGCTGAAGCTTTCTTT

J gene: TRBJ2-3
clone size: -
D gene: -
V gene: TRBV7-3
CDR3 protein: CASSLAGWPDTQYF
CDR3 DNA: TGTGCCAGCAGCTTAGCGGGATGGCCAGATACACAGTATTTT

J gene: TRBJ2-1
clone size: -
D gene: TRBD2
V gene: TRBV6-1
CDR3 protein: CASSDVAGGCNEQFF
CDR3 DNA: TGTGCCAGCAGTGATGTAGCGGGAGGATGCAATGAGCAGTTCTTC

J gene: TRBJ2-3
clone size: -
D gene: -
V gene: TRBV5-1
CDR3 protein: CASSFDGRASTDTQYF
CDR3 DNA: TGCGCCAGCAGCTTTGACGGCCGTGCTAGCACAGATACGCAGTATTTT

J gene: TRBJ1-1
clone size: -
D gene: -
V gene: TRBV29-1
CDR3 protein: CSAGYGPITEAFF
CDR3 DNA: TGCAGCGCCGGGTACGGGCCGATCACTGAAGCTTTCTTT

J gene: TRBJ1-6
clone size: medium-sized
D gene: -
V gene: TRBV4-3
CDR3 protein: CASSQAQTVDNSPLHF
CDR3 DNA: TGCGCCAGCAGCCAAGCACAAACCGTCGATAATTCACCCCTCCACTTT

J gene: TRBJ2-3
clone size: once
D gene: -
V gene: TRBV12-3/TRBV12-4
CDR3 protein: CASNNRDSNQPQYF
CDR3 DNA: TGTGCCAGCAATAACAGGGATAGCAATCAGCCCCAGTATTTT

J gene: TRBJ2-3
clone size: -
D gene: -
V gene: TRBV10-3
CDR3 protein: CAINDRDASTDTQYF
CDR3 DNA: TGTGCCATCAATGACCGGGACGCGAGCACAGATACGCAGTATTTT

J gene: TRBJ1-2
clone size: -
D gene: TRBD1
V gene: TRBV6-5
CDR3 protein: CASSPQGAAGYTF
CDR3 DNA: TGTGCCAGCAGCCCACAGGGGGCGGCCGGCTATACCTTC

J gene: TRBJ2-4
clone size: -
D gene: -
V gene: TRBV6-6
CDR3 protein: CASSYSMSRIAKNIQYF
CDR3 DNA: TGTGCCAGCAGTTACTCGATGTCAAGGATCGCCAAAAATATTCAGTACTTC

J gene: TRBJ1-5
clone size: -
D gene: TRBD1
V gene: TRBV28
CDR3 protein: CTSNLPRQGGNQPQHF
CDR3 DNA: TGTACCAGCAATTTGCCTCGACAGGGAGGCAATCAGCCCCAACATTTT

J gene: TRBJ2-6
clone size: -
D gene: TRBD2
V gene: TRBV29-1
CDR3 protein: CSVGETSGSLSGANVLIF
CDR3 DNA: TGCAGCGTTGGAGAGACTAGCGGGAGCCTCTCTGGGGCCAACGTCCTGATCTTC

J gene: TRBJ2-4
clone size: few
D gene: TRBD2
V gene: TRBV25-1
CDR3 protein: CASSFRREWNIQYF
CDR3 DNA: TGTGCCAGCAGTTTTAGGCGGGAGTGGAACATTCAGTACTTC

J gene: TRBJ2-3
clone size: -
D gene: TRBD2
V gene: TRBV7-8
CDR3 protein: CASSSPVTSGRSTQYF
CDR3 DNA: TGTGCCAGCAGCTCCCCCGTGACTAGCGGGAGGAGTACACAATATTTT

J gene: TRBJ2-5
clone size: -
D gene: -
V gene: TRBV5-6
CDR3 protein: CASGPSTRETQYF
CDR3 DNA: TGTGCCAGCGGTCCTAGCACCCGGGAGACCCAGTACTTC

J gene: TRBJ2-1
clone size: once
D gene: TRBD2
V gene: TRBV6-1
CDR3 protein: CASSYRLAGDNGQFF
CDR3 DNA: TGTGCCAGCAGTTATCGACTAGCGGGTGACAATGGGCAGTTCTTC

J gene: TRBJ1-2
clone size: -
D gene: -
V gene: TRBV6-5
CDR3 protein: CASSPRGRVNYGYNF
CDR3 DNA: TGTGCCAGCAGCCCCCGGGGCAGGGTAAACTATGGCTACAACTTC

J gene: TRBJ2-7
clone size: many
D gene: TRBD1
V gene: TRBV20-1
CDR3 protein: CSVSTGTGSYEQYF
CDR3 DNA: TGCAGTGTCTCCACCGGGACAGGCTCCTACGAGCAGTACTTC

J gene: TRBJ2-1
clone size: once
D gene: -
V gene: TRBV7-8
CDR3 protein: CTSSLAEGRTRGNKQFF
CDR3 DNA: TGTACCAGCAGCTTGGCGGAGGGCCGCACCCGGGGCAATAAGCAGTTCTTC

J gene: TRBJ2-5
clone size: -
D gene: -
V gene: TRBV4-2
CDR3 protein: CANSQWGETQYF
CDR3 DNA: TGTGCCAACAGTCAATGGGGAGAGACCCAGTACTTC

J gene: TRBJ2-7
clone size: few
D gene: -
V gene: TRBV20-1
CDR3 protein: CSARKSYEQYF
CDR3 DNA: TGCAGTGCTAGGAAATCCTACGAGCAGTACTTC

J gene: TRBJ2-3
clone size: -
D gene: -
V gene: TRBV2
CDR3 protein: CASRNSADTQYF
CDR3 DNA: TGTGCCAGCAGGAACAGCGCAGATACGCAGTATTTT

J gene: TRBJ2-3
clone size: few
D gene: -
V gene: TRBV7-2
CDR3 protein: CASSLDAGNTQYF
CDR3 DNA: TGTGCCAGCAGCTTAGACGCAGGGAATACGCAGTATTTT

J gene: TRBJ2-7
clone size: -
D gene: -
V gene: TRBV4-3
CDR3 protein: CTSSQDLPYKQYF
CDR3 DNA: TGCACCAGCAGCCAAGATCTGCCTTACAAGCAGTACTTC